This section outlines one TCR beta chain sequence together with its context. Its antigen is unidentified. This specimen comes from a study of CXCR3-negative and CXCR3-positive naive CD8 T cells. Study-wide findings and caveats: Memory CD8+ T cell repertoires were far less diverse than both naive subsets. Naive cells used TRBV-TRBJ genes in much the same way whether CXCR3-negative or CXCR3-positive; memory cells did not. Naive subsets did not differ in surface CD5, and TRB CDR3 properties served to infer TCR strength.

UMI-labeled TRB cDNA libraries were prepared by 5' RACE. TCRdb re-called the 5' RACE reads, yielding one record per CDR3 amino acid sequence without DNA. The sample totals around 24,000 distinct CDR3 sequences. The sample taken for sequencing was naive CXCR3- CD8+ T cells from blood. Subset here: CD45RO-CCR7+CD27+CD95- naive CD8+ T cells lacking CXCR3 (TNR3-). This TCR came from a human donor in good health. Some clones in this sample may be carry-over from other donors' samples.

The chain's CDR3 is CASSQDVQGYEQYF. V gene TRBV4-3 combines with J gene TRBJ2-7; without DNA, the TCRdb call of TRBD1 cannot be checked. This CDR3 is built from 14 residues. Germline V gene data show CDR1 as LGHNA and CDR2 as YSLEER.